The 5 T cell receptor beta chains given below trace back to one sample, sequenced in a study of human T cells and chemical hapten exposure. The time point: patch test 3, about 24 weeks after DPC sensitization. The treatment here: therapeutic diphenylcyclopropenone sensitization with weekly scalp DPC. TCRdb recomputed calls from the RACE reads with MiXCR, one row per CDR3 protein. The sample records roughly 100,000 distinct CDR3 sequences, roughly a third being singletons. The specimen comprised whole blood, sampled in connection with sensitization to the hapten diphenylcyclopropenone (DPC). These receptors were collected from a man aged 35 to 55 with alopecia areata. Some clones in this sample may be carry-over from other donors' samples.

The chain uses TRBV2 and TRBJ1-4; 7 nucleotides line up with TRBD1. CDR3 size: 16 residues. V shed 7 bases, J shed 2 bases, and the junction held 10 bases outside the gene matches. CDR1 and CDR2 (germline): SNHLY, FYNNEI. As DNA, the CDR3 is TGTGCCAGCACGGGACAGTTTGACTCCACTAATGAAAAACTGTTTTTT. Translating it yields CASTGQFDSTNEKLFF.

As regards this clonotype: Its ends do not fully match the called genes, so a read error is possible. The chain combines TRBV12-3 or TRBV12-4 with TRBJ2-1; 10 nucleotides align to TRBD2. This CDR3 comprises 15 residues. This chain's CDR3 is CASSLAGASYNEQFF. Written as DNA, the CDR3 is TGTGCCAGCAGTCTAGCGGGAGCGTCCTACAATGAGCAGTTCTTC.

A few counts support this clonotype. The chain recombines TRBV6-2 or TRBV6-3 with TRBJ2-1; D tentatively reads TRBD1 or TRBD2 (6 bases each). Trimming removed 2 bases at V and 14 bases at J, with 13 bases between. The CDR3 spans 12 residues. Germline CDR1 MNHEY, CDR2 SVGEGT. This CDR3 is CASSYQEGGEFF. CDR3 in DNA: TGTGCCAGCAGTTACCAAGAGGGGGGTGAGTTCTTC.

The chain links TRBV29-1 to TRBJ2-1; maybe TRBD2 (7 bases). V lost 5 bases and J lost 7, with 18 bases in between. The CDR3 spans 14 residues. The germline V gene encodes CDR1 SQVTM and CDR2 ANQGSEA. As DNA, the CDR3 is TGCAGCGTTCTACCCGCGGGGGCCGGAAATGAGCAGTTCTTC. The encoded protein is CSVLPAGAGNEQFF.

The CDR3 region has the DNA TGTGCCTCCAAACTAGCGGGCGAGGATACGCAGTATTTT. Amino acids: CASKLAGEDTQYF. The genes are TRBV6-2 or TRBV6-3 and TRBJ2-3; 9 bases agree with TRBD2. CDR1 MNHEY and CDR2 SVGEGT come from the germline V gene. The V segment lost 11 bases and the J segment 6 bases; nucleotides outside the gene matches: 9. The CDR3 contains 13 residues.